A single sample gave rise to the 29 T cell receptor beta chains below, sequenced in a study of long-term antiretroviral therapy in people with HIV. Version v3.0 of the immunoSEQ assay was performed at survey level. The assay was immunoSEQ multiplex PCR, and TCRdb's table has in-frame clones only and misses some. The repertoire holds about 27,000 clones, with 60% to 85% as singletons. Source: unsorted PBMCs, taken 2.1 years after starting antiretroviral therapy. All receptors come from a young man with HIV.

This rearrangement joins TRBV6-5 to TRBJ2-3, with 8 bases identical to TRBD2. V lost 2 bases and J lost 1; bases outside the gene matches: 2. Germline loops: CDR1 MNHEY, CDR2 SVGAGI. The CDR3 consists of 15 residues. The CDR3 is CASSYRAGGTDTQYF. The CDR3 nucleotides read TGTGCCAGCAGTTACCGAGCGGGGGGCACAGATACGCAGTATTTT.

The chain uses TRBV4-2 and TRBJ2-5; no definite D call. Germline loops: CDR1 LGHNA, CDR2 YNFKEQ. This CDR3 is built from 13 residues. Trimming stripped 4 bases from V and 1 base from J, with 7 bases between. The CDR3 is CASSPGRQETQYF. Here the CDR3 DNA reads TGTGCCAGCAGCCCTGGACGCCAAGAGACCCAGTACTTC.

The CDR3 DNA is TGTGCCAGCAGCAAACTAGCGGGGTTCTTAGCAGATACGCAGTATTTT. Encoded protein: CASSKLAGFLADTQYF. The chain carries TRBV14 and TRBJ2-3, with 10 bases lining up with TRBD2. Germline CDR1 SGHDN, CDR2 FVKESK. The trim removed 5 bases at V and 4 bases at J, leaving 9 bases unmatched. This CDR3 spans 16 amino acids.

V gene TRBV6-1 combines with J gene TRBJ2-7; possible D gene TRBD1, 6 bases. Trimming pared 0 bases from V and 2 bases from J, leaving 14 bases between. CDR3 length equals 16 residues. Germline lookup yields CDR1 MNHNS and CDR2 SASEGT. The CDR3 coding sequence is TGTGCCAGCAGTGAAGCCCTCTTGGACAGAGCCTACGAGCAGTACTTC. It specifies CASSEALLDRAYEQYF.

This clone was found once. The chain has TRBV28 and TRBJ2-7; D gene uncertain. Germline-derived CDR1 and CDR2 are MDHEN and SYDVKM. V lost 3 bases to trimming and J lost 2 bases, with 8 bases between them. The CDR3 has 13 amino acids. CDR3: CASSLAATYEQYF. As DNA, the CDR3 is TGTGCCAGCAGTTTGGCAGCTACCTACGAGCAGTACTTC. The full variable domain, its missing parts supplied by reference TRBV28 and TRBJ2-7, is DVKVTQSSRYLVKRTGEKVFLECVQDMDHENMFWYRQDPGLGLRLIYFSYDVKMKEKGDIPEGYSVSREKKERFSLILESASTNQTSMYLCASSLAATYEQYFGPGTRLTVT.

This clone has a handful of counts. The CDR3 sequence: CASSDGPGVGNSPLHF. The CDR3 bases are TGTGCCAGCAGTGATGGTCCCGGGGTGGGTAATTCACCCCTCCACTTT. The chain is built from TRBV6-1 and TRBJ1-6; no reliable D call. V dropped 3 bases and J dropped 6 bases, with 15 bases sitting between them. CDR1 is MNHNS, CDR2 SASEGT, per germline. The CDR3 extends over 16 amino acids.

In this sample, this clone turned up a few times. This chain connects TRBV19 to TRBJ2-5; 9 bases line up with TRBD2. The trim removed 3 bases at V and 3 bases at J, leaving 8 bases unmatched. The germline CDR1 and CDR2 sequences are LNHDA and SQIVND (reference sequence). This CDR3 region has 16 residues. The CDR3 DNA follows: TGTGCCAGTAGTATGCGGCTAGCGGGAATTGAAGAGACCCAGTACTTC. Translating it yields CASSMRLAGIEETQYF.

This clone is termed medium-sized. The same CDR3 arises from other DNA sequences in this sample as well. The CDR3 here is CASSWGRMNTEAFF. DNA of the CDR3: TGTGCCAGTAGTTGGGGACGGATGAACACTGAAGCTTTCTTT. The chain joins TRBV19 to TRBJ1-1; D perhaps matches TRBD1 (5 bases). The CDR3 has 14 amino acids. V gave up 5 bases and J gave up 0 bases, with 10 bases separating them. Germline V gene data show CDR1 as LNHDA and CDR2 as SQIVND (reference sequence).

The V gene is TRBV10-3, the J gene TRBJ1-1; perhaps TRBD1 as D (5 bases). The V gene lost 6 bases and the J gene lost 8 bases, with 13 bases spanning the gap. CDR1 is ENHRY and CDR2 is SYGVKD in the germline V gene. The CDR3 has 12 amino acids. CDR3 sequence: CAISVPGGEAFF. The CDR3 bases are TGTGCCATCAGCGTACCGGGGGGGGAAGCTTTCTTT.

V is TRBV7-3 and J is TRBJ2-2, with 10 bases identical to TRBD1. Looked up from germline, CDR1 is SGHTA and CDR2 is FQGTGA. J lost 0 bases, V lost 2 bases, and 9 bases had no gene match. This CDR3 contains 19 residues. CDR3 region: CASSLFGVGQGANTGELFF. The CDR3 DNA sequence: TGTGCCAGCAGCTTATTTGGGGTCGGACAGGGGGCGAACACCGGGGAGCTGTTTTTT. Complete variable domain (other parts from reference TRBV7-3 and TRBJ2-2): GAGVSQTPSNKVTEKGKYVELRCDPISGHTALYWYRQSLGQGPEFLIYFQGTGAADDSGLPNDRFFAVRPEGSVSTLKIQRTERGDSAVYLCASSLFGVGQGANTGELFFGEGSRLTVL.

The V and J genes are TRBV10-3 and TRBJ1-5; D not resolved. The CDR3 has 15 residues. The V gene's germline CDR1 is ENHRY and CDR2 SYGVKD. V dropped 0 bases and J dropped 2 bases, with 8 bases sitting between them. CDR3 nucleotide sequence: TGTGCCATCAGTGAGTCCCGCCAGGGCAATCAGCCCCAGCATTTT. This codes for CAISESRQGNQPQHF.

In its sample, this clone was seen once. J is TRBJ1-1 and V is TRBV18; tentative D call: TRBD1 (6 bases). Germline V lookup: CDR1 KGHSH, CDR2 LQKENI. V was pared by 2 bases and J by 3 bases, with 16 bases between. The CDR3 is made up of 16 amino acids. The CDR3 coding sequence is TGTGCCAGCTCACCATATAATCGACAGGTGGACACTGAAGCTTTCTTT. Translation gives CASSPYNRQVDTEAFF.

This clone was detected only a few times. The chain couples TRBV5-1 to TRBJ1-2; TRBD1 aligns across 7 bases. After removal of 3 bases from V and 4 bases from J, the junction contained 6 bases not matched to a gene. Germline V lookup: CDR1 SGHRS, CDR2 YFSETQ. This CDR3 has 14 amino acids. The CDR3 loop is CASSSDRRSYGYTF. The DNA for the CDR3 is TGCGCCAGCAGCTCGGACAGGCGATCCTATGGCTACACCTTC.

The chain couples TRBV5-5 to TRBJ1-6; D uncertain. CDR3 length: 16 amino acids. Trimming pared 2 bases from V and 6 bases from J, leaving 15 bases between. Germline loops: CDR1 SGHKS, CDR2 YYEKEE (reference sequence). In DNA, the CDR3 is TGTGCCAGCAGCTTTGGCCCTATCGGCACTAATTCACCCCTCCACTTT. This sequence encodes CASSFGPIGTNSPLHF.

The chain has TRBV13 and TRBJ1-2; no clear D. The CDR3 loop spans 9 amino acids. Trimming removed 6 bases at V and 8 bases at J, with 4 bases between. Germline V CDR1 and CDR2: PRHDT, FYEKMQ (reference sequence). The CDR3 loop reads CASREGYTF. The CDR3 nucleotides are TGTGCCAGCAGGGAAGGCTACACCTTC.

This chain joins TRBV5-6 and TRBJ1-2, with 7 bases aligning to TRBD1. Germline CDR1 SGHDT, CDR2 YYEEEE. J gave up 2 bases and V 1 base, and 5 bases lay outside the gene matches. The CDR3 length is 15 residues. The CDR3 bases are TGTGCCAGCAGCTTGAGGAGGGGGCTAAACTATGGCTACACCTTC. Encoded protein: CASSLRRGLNYGYTF.

The V gene is TRBV7-9, the J gene TRBJ2-2, with D possibly matching TRBD2 (5 bases). The CDR3 is 15 residues long. The ends were cut back, 6 bases at V and 0 bases at J, with 11 bases in the middle. From germline, CDR1 is SEHNR and CDR2 FQNEAQ (reference sequence). CDR3 protein: CASSPAVTNTGELFF. For the CDR3, the DNA is TGTGCCAGCAGTCCAGCGGTAACGAACACCGGGGAGCTGTTTTTT.

The count of this clone is one. The chain carries TRBV5-6 and TRBJ2-7, with D possibly TRBD1 on 6 matching bases. This CDR3 contains 15 residues. Germline CDR1 reads SGHDT; CDR2 reads YYEEEE. Trimming shortened V by 1 base and J by 3 bases, and 14 bases separated the two germline ends. DNA of the CDR3: TGTGCCAGCAGCTTGAAGGGACATCTGCTCTACGAGCAGTACTTC. Protein: CASSLKGHLLYEQYF. Looking up the rest from reference TRBV5-6 and TRBJ2-7 gives the full variable domain: DAGVTQSPTHLIKTRGQQVTLRCSPKSGHDTVSWYQQALGQGPQFIFQYYEEEERQRGNFPDRFSGHQFPNYSSELNVNALLLGDSALYLCASSLKGHLLYEQYFGPGTRLTVT.

This sequence joins TRBV6-5 and TRBJ1-3, with 7 bases fitting TRBD1. Per the germline V gene, CDR1 is MNHEY and CDR2 is SVGAGI. The CDR3 covers 15 residues. V dropped 6 bases and J dropped 2; count of bases not matched to a gene: 7. CDR3 residues: CASSRLQGAGNTIYF. The CDR3 nucleotides read TGTGCCAGCAGCCGACTTCAGGGGGCTGGAAACACCATATATTTT.

J is TRBJ2-1 and V is TRBV9, with 8 nucleotides matching TRBD2. Germline loops: CDR1 SGDLS, CDR2 YYNGEE. Germline trimming cut 4 bases from V and 8 bases from J; bases unmatched to any gene: 8. The CDR3 consists of 14 residues. The CDR3 DNA reads as TGTGCCAGCAGCCATGGGACTAGTAGCGATGAGCAGTTCTTC. This codes for CASSHGTSSDEQFF.

CDR3 bases: TGTGCCAGCAGTCCAGGCTTTCCTAGGGGCGAGCAGTACTTC. It specifies CASSPGFPRGEQYF. The chain couples TRBV28 to TRBJ2-7; the D gene is possibly TRBD1 (5 bases). CDR1 is MDHEN and CDR2 is SYDVKM in the germline V gene. This CDR3 has 14 residues. Trimming removed 5 bases at V and 6 bases at J, with 17 bases between.

The chain employs TRBV9 and TRBJ1-2, with D unresolved. This CDR3 spans 14 amino acids. CDR1 is SGDLS, CDR2 YYNGEE, per germline. V was cut by 0 bases and J by 3 bases, with 9 bases left in between. The CDR3 DNA sequence: TGTGCCAGCAGCGTAGAGGAACAGTACTATGGCTACACCTTC. This encodes CASSVEEQYYGYTF.

The rearrangement uses TRBV29-1 and TRBJ1-1; tentatively, D is TRBD1 (5 bases). Trimming took off 7 bases at V and 0 bases at J, with 12 bases between the two ends. The CDR3 has 13 residues. From germline, CDR1 is SQVTM and CDR2 ANQGSEA. The CDR3 sequence is CSATTDLNTEAFF. CDR3 in DNA: TGCAGCGCTACGACAGACTTGAACACTGAAGCTTTCTTT.

This clone has only a few counts. V and J are TRBV28 and TRBJ1-1; 11 bases map to TRBD1. The germline V gene encodes CDR1 MDHEN and CDR2 SYDVKM. The V and J ends lost 5 bases and 5 bases, in that order; junction bases with no gene match: 4. CDR3 length equals 14 residues. CDR3 sequence: CASSLDRGRTEAFF. The CDR3 nucleotides are TGTGCCAGCAGTCTGGACAGGGGGCGAACTGAAGCTTTCTTT.

This clone was observed a single time. The chain joins TRBV5-1 to TRBJ2-2; D is unresolved. Trimming removed 0 bases from V and 1 base from J, with 4 bases in between. CDR3 length equals 14 residues. Germline loops: CDR1 SGHRS, CDR2 YFSETQ. The CDR3, as DNA: TGCGCCAGCAGCTTGGGAGGGAACACCGGGGAGCTGTTTTTT. Protein sequence: CASSLGGNTGELFF.

This rearrangement joins TRBV5-4 to TRBJ1-4; D unresolved. The V end lost 0 bases, the J end lost 5 bases, and 11 bases lay between the germline ends. Germline loops: CDR1 SGHNT, CDR2 YYREEE (reference sequence). The CDR3 totals 15 residues. Here the CDR3 reads CASSLDNRLNEKLFF. In nucleotides, the CDR3 is TGTGCCAGCAGCTTGGATAACAGACTAAATGAAAAACTGTTTTTT.

The chain links TRBV15 to TRBJ2-1, with D possibly being TRBD2 (8 bases). Germline CDR1 LNHNV, CDR2 YYDKDF (reference sequence). The CDR3 has 17 residues. V was trimmed by 3 bases and J by 8 bases, leaving 23 bases between them. In DNA, the CDR3 is TGTGCCACCAGCAGGGGCGGGGGGAACAGGGGTTTCGATGAGCAGTTCTTC. This encodes CATSRGGGNRGFDEQFF.

V usage is TRBV25-1 and J usage is TRBJ2-7; D ambiguous. The CDR3 has 16 residues. Trimming removed 7 bases from V and 0 bases from J, with 19 bases in between. Germline values: CDR1 MGHDK, CDR2 SYGVNS. This chain's CDR3 is CASKPAGRGSSYEQYF. DNA for the CDR3: TGTGCCAGCAAACCAGCCGGTAGAGGTTCCTCCTACGAGCAGTACTTC.

The J gene is TRBJ2-2, the V gene TRBV30, with D possibly TRBD1 on 6 matching bases. The germline V gene has CDR1 GTSNPN and CDR2 SVGIG (reference sequence). The CDR3 runs 14 residues. The germline V and J ends were trimmed by 8 bases and 2 bases, with 15 bases remaining between them. As DNA, the CDR3 is TGTGCCCAGACACAGGGTTTCAACACCGGGGAGCTGTTTTTT. It encodes CAQTQGFNTGELFF.